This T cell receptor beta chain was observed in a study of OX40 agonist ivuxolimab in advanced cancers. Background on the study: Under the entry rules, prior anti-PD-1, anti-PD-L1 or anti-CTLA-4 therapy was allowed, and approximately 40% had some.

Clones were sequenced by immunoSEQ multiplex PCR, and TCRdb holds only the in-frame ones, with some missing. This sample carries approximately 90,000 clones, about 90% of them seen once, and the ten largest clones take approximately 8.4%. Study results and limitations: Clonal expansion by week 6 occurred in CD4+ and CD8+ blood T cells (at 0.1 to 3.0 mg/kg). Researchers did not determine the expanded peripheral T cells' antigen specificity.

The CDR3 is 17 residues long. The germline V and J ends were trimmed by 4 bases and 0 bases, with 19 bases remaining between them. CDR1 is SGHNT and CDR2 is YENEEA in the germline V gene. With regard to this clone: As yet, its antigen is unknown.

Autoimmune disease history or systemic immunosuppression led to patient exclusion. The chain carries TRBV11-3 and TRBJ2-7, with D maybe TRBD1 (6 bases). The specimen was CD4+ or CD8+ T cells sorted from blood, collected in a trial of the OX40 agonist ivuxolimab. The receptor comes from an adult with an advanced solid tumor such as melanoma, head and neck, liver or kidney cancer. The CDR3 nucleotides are TGTGCCAGCAGCTCCTCGATACAGGGTTGGTCCTCCTACGAGCAGTACTTC. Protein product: CASSSSIQGWSSYEQYF. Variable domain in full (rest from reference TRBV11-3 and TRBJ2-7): EAGVVQSPRYKIIEKKQPVAFWCNPISGHNTLYWYLQNLGQGPELLIRYENEEAVDDSQLPKDRFSAERLKGVDSTLKIQPAELGDSAVYLCASSSSIQGWSSYEQYFGPGTRLTVT.